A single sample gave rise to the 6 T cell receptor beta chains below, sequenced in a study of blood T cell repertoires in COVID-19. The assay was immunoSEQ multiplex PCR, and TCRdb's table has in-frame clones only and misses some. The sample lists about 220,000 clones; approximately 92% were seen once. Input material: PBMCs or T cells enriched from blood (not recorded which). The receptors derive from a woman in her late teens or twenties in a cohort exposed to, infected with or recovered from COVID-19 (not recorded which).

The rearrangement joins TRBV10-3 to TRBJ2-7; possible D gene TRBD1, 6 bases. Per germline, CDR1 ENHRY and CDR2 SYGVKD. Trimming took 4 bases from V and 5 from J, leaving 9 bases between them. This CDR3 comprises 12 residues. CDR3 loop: CAISGTVNEQYF. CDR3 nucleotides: TGTGCCATCAGTGGGACAGTAAACGAGCAGTACTTC.

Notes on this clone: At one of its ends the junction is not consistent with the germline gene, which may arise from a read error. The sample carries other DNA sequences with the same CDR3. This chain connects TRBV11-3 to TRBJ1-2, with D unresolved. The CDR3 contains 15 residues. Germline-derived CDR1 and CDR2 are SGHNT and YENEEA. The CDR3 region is CASSPRGSANYGYTF. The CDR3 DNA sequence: TGCGCCAGCAGCCCGCGAGGGTCAGCTAACTATGGCTACACCTTC. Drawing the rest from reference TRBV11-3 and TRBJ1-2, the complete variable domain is EAGVVQSPRYKIIEKKQPVAFWCNPISGHNTLYWYLQNLGQGPELLIRYENEEAVDDSQLPKDRFSAERLKGVDSTLKIQPAELGDSAVYLCASSPRGSANYGYTFGSGTRLTVV.

The CDR3 sequence: CASTGDRANYGYTF. CDR3 coding DNA: TGTGCCAGCACCGGGGACAGAGCCAACTATGGCTACACCTTC. This chain links TRBV6-5 with TRBJ1-2; 7 bases are a match to TRBD1. Germline V gene data show CDR1 as MNHEY and CDR2 as SVGAGI. Losses at the gene ends were 7 bases for V and 2 bases for J; bases not matched to a gene: 7. This CDR3 comprises 14 residues.

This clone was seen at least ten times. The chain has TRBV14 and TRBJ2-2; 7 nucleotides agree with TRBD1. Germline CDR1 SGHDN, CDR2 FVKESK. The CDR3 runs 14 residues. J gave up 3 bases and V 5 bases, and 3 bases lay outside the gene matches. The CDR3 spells CASSEQGYTGELFF. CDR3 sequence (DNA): TGTGCCAGCAGCGAACAGGGGTACACCGGGGAGCTGTTTTTT. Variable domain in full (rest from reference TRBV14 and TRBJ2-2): EAGVTQFPSHSVIEKGQTVTLRCDPISGHDNLYWYRRVMGKEIKFLLHFVKESKQDESGMPNNRFLAERTGGTYSTLKVQPAELEDSGVYFCASSEQGYTGELFFGEGSRLTVL.

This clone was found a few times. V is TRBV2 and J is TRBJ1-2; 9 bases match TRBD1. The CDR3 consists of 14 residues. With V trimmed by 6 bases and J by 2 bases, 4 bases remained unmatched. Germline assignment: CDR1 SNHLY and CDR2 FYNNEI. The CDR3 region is CASSRTGDNYGYTF. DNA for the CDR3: TGTGCCAGCAGCCGGACAGGGGACAACTATGGCTACACCTTC.

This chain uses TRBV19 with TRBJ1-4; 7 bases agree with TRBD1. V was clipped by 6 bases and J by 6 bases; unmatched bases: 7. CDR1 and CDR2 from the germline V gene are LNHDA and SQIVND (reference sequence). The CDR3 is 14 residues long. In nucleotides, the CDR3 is TGTGCCAGTAGACAGGGGTTCGGGGATGAAAAACTGTTTTTT. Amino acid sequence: CASRQGFGDEKLFF.